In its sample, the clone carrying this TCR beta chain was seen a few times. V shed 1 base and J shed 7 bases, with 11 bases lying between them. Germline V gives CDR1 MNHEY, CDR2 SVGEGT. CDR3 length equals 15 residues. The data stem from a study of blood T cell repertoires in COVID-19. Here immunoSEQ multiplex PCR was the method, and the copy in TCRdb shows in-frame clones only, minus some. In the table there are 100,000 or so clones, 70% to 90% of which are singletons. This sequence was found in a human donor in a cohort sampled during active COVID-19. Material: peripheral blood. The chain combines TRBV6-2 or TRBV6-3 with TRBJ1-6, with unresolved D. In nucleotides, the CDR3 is TGTGCCAGCAGTTACTACAGACCTCTAAATTCACCCCTCCACTTT. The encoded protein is CASSYYRPLNSPLHF.